Following are 31 T cell receptor beta chains from one sample sequenced in a study of vaccination effects on CD4 cells after COVID-19. Here immunoSEQ multiplex PCR was the method, and the copy in TCRdb shows in-frame clones only, minus some. The sample holds roughly 19,000 clones, approximately 79% seen once. Antigen-specific CD4+ T cells were expanded (with viral peptide pools) by the ViraFEST assay ahead of sequencing. It was after approximately 11 days of culture that CD4+ T cells were isolated. Absence of prior SARS-CoV-2 infection characterized the vaccine recipients, who showed negative nucleocapsid antibodies. Antigen specificity for these receptors is unknown. The specimen was CD4+ T cells from PBMCs cultured with HCoV-NL63 spike peptides, collected before COVID-19 vaccination. These receptors all stem from a human donor who received a COVID-19 vaccine.

The chain has TRBV12-3 or TRBV12-4 and TRBJ1-6, with a tentative D call TRBD1 (5 bases). The germline V and J ends were trimmed by 7 bases and 13 bases, with 14 bases remaining between them. The CDR3 extends over 12 amino acids. CDR3 sequence reads: CASNLGDAPLHF. The CDR3 region has the DNA TGTGCCAGCAACCTAGGGGATGCCCCCCTCCACTTT.

The rearrangement joins TRBV24-1 to TRBJ1-2; D is unresolved. Germline V gives CDR1 KGHDR, CDR2 SFDVKD. Trimming took 4 bases from V and 9 from J, leaving 14 bases between them. The CDR3 length is 13 residues. This chain's CDR3 is CATSDEKKVSYTF. The CDR3 nucleotides read TGTGCCACCAGTGACGAGAAGAAGGTGAGCTACACCTTC.

CDR3 nucleotides: TGTGCCAGCAGGGCGAGGGGTTCAGGCAATCAGCCCCAGCATTTT. This codes for CASRARGSGNQPQHF. This chain uses TRBV6-5 with TRBJ1-5; TRBD1 is a possible D gene (5 bases). The CDR3 consists of 15 residues. The V end lost 6 bases, the J end lost 2 bases, and 14 bases lay between the germline ends. Germline lookup yields CDR1 MNHEY and CDR2 SVGAGI.

The CDR3 loop reads CASSFGGRGDSGNTIYF. For the CDR3, the DNA is TGCGCCAGCAGCTTTGGCGGCAGGGGAGACTCTGGAAACACCATATATTTT. The V and J genes are TRBV5-1 and TRBJ1-3, with D maybe TRBD1 (6 bases). From germline, CDR1 is SGHRS and CDR2 YFSETQ. V was trimmed by 2 bases and J by 0 bases, leaving 15 bases between them. The CDR3 sequence is 17 residues long. Filled out from reference TRBV5-1 and TRBJ1-3, the complete variable domain reads KAGVTQTPRYLIKTRGQQVTLSCSPISGHRSVSWYQQTPGQGLQFLFEYFSETQRNKGNFPGRFSGRQFSNSRSEMNVSTLELGDSALYLCASSFGGRGDSGNTIYFGEGSWLTVV.

The table lists this clone with a few counts. This rearrangement joins TRBV11-2 to TRBJ2-2, with D possibly called TRBD1 or TRBD2 (6 bases each). Trimming left V 1 base short and J 3 bases short, with 12 bases between. There are 16 residues in the CDR3. CDR1 and CDR2 from the germline V gene are SGHAT and FQNNGV. The CDR3 sequence: CASSLGGARDTGELFF. The CDR3 DNA reads as TGTGCCAGCAGCTTAGGGGGGGCTCGGGACACCGGGGAGCTGTTTTTT.

This clone was seen a handful of times. V and J are TRBV4-1 and TRBJ1-1; D remains ambiguous. Trimming took 4 bases from V and 1 from J, leaving 16 bases between them. Germline CDR1 and CDR2: MGHRA and YSYEKL. The CDR3 contains 16 residues. The DNA for the CDR3 is TGCGCCAGCAGCCTTGTTATCGGGAGATCGAACACTGAAGCTTTCTTT. Translation: CASSLVIGRSNTEAFF.

Comment on this clone: At one boundary the junction diverges from the germline segment, which might be a read error. The chain combines TRBV2 with TRBJ2-1; 7 positions agree with TRBD1. CDR3 length: 13 amino acids. The germline V gene has CDR1 SNHLY and CDR2 FYNNEI. The CDR3 bases are TGTGCGAGCAGGGTACAGGGGATGGGGGAGCAGTTCTTC. It codes for CASRVQGMGEQFF.

The V gene is TRBV3-1 (or the pseudogene TRBV3-2), the J gene TRBJ2-1; 12 bases align to TRBD2. Germline V CDR1 and CDR2: LGHDT, YNNKEL (reference sequence). The length of the CDR3 is 14 residues. Unmatched junction bases numbered 3, after V lost 8 bases and J lost 4 bases. The CDR3 nucleotides read TGTGCCAGCGGTGGGACTAGCGGGTACAATGAGCAGTTCTTC. This translates into CASGGTSGYNEQFF.

A word on this clone: Different DNA sequences within this sample yield the same CDR3. The chain is built from TRBV15 and TRBJ1-5, with no clear D. CDR1 is LNHNV, CDR2 YYDKDF, per germline (reference sequence). V gave up 0 bases and J gave up 2 bases, with 8 bases separating them. This CDR3 has 15 amino acids. CDR3 sequence: CATSRDPGGNQPQHF. As DNA, the CDR3 is TGTGCCACCAGCAGAGATCCGGGTGGCAATCAGCCCCAGCATTTT. Drawing the rest from reference TRBV15 and TRBJ1-5, the complete variable domain is DAMVIQNPRYQVTQFGKPVTLSCSQTLNHNVMYWYQQKSSQAPKLLFHYYDKDFNNEADTPDNFQSRRPNTSFCFLDIRSPGLGDTAMYLCATSRDPGGNQPQHFGDGTRLSIL.

The V call is TRBV29-1, the J call TRBJ1-2, with D tentatively TRBD1 (6 bases). The CDR3 is 13 amino acids. Looked up from germline, CDR1 is SQVTM and CDR2 is ANQGSEA. V gave up 6 bases and J gave up 0 bases, with 11 bases separating them. The CDR3 sequence is CSVTGTPNYGYTF. For the CDR3, the DNA is TGCAGCGTGACAGGTACACCTAACTATGGCTACACCTTC.

This clone has only a few counts. The V call is TRBV11-3, the J call TRBJ2-1; D gene unclear. V gave up 4 bases and J gave up 8 bases, with 12 bases separating them. Germline V lookup: CDR1 SGHNT, CDR2 YENEEA. The CDR3 contains 13 residues. Here the CDR3 reads CASSSGPPHEQFF. The CDR3, as DNA: TGTGCCAGCAGCTCGGGCCCCCCCCATGAGCAGTTCTTC.

The count of this clone is one. This sequence joins TRBV18 and TRBJ1-2; TRBD1 matches at 12 bases. Germline V gene data show CDR1 as KGHSH and CDR2 as LQKENI. The CDR3 loop spans 15 amino acids. Unmatched junction bases numbered 2, after V lost 2 bases and J lost 4 bases. CDR3 bases: TGTGCCAGCTCACCAGGGACAGGGGGCTTCTATGGCTACACCTTC. It specifies CASSPGTGGFYGYTF.

This chain joins TRBV4-1 and TRBJ2-5; a weak D match, TRBD2 (6 bases). CDR1 is MGHRA, CDR2 YSYEKL, per germline. Deletions cut 1 base from V and 5 bases from J, with 11 bases between. This CDR3 is 14 amino acids long. The CDR3 nucleotides read TGCGCCAGCAGCCAAGTTACTAGCTTGGAGACCCAGTACTTC. Translation: CASSQVTSLETQYF.

The V call is TRBV10-3, the J call TRBJ2-1; D uncertain. Germline CDR1 is ENHRY and CDR2 is SYGVKD. The CDR3 length is 12 residues. Trimming took off 0 bases at V and 13 bases at J, with 10 bases between the two ends. The CDR3, as DNA: TGTGCCATCAGTGAGTCGGAAGCGACTCAGTTCTTC. Its translation: CAISESEATQFF.

This chain uses TRBV14 with TRBJ2-7; 8 nucleotides align to TRBD2. Germline CDR1 reads SGHDN; CDR2 reads FVKESK. This CDR3 has 15 amino acids. V lost 3 bases to trimming and J lost 4 bases; unmatched junction nucleotides: 8. CDR3 sequence reads: CASSHRAGVAYEQYF. CDR3 DNA: TGTGCCAGCAGCCATAGAGCGGGAGTAGCTTACGAGCAGTACTTC.

The rearrangement uses TRBV5-8 and TRBJ2-7; D possibly corresponds to TRBD1 (6 bases). Germline lookup yields CDR1 SGHTS and CDR2 YDEGEE. The CDR3 extends over 16 amino acids. The V gene lost 3 bases and the J gene lost 3 bases, with 19 bases spanning the gap. As DNA, the CDR3 is TGTGCCAGCAGCTACCATACCGGGACAAAGGACTACGAGCAGTACTTC. It codes for CASSYHTGTKDYEQYF.

The gene calls are TRBV27 and TRBJ1-5; 8 nucleotides align to TRBD1. The CDR3 totals 13 residues. With V trimmed by 6 bases and J by 2 bases, 0 bases remained unmatched. CDR1 is MNHEY, CDR2 SMNVEV, per germline (reference sequence). This CDR3 reads CASRTGGNQPQHF. DNA of the CDR3: TGTGCCAGCAGGACAGGGGGCAATCAGCCCCAGCATTTT.

This clone was observed a single time. J is TRBJ2-7 and V is TRBV27, with 10 bases that match TRBD2. Unmatched junction bases numbered 7, after V lost 2 bases and J lost 3 bases. Germline V lookup: CDR1 MNHEY, CDR2 SMNVEV (reference sequence). CDR3 length: 16 amino acids. The CDR3 sequence is CASSLQLAGVGYEQYF. The CDR3 region has the DNA TGTGCCAGCAGTTTACAGCTAGCGGGAGTCGGCTACGAGCAGTACTTC.

The rearrangement links TRBV7-8 to TRBJ2-1, with TRBD2 matching over 10 bases. CDR1 and CDR2 from the germline V gene are SGHVS and FQNEAQ. The CDR3 extends over 15 amino acids. Trimming took 6 bases from V and 4 from J; bases not matched to a gene: 6. The CDR3 DNA reads as TGTGCCAGCAGGCAACTAGCGGGATCGTACAATGAGCAGTTCTTC. Protein: CASRQLAGSYNEQFF.

The V and J genes are TRBV3-1 (or the pseudogene TRBV3-2) and TRBJ2-7, with a tentative D call TRBD2 (5 bases). Germline CDR1 LGHDT, CDR2 YNNKEL (reference sequence). This CDR3 is built from 13 residues. V was cut by 1 base and J by 6 bases, with 10 bases left in between. The CDR3 DNA sequence: TGTGCCAGCAGCCAAGGGACTCAGTTCGAGCAGTACTTC. Its protein is CASSQGTQFEQYF.

This rearrangement joins TRBV4-1 to TRBJ1-4; unclear D gene. Germline CDR1 and CDR2: MGHRA and YSYEKL. The V and J ends lost 0 bases and 5 bases respectively, with 16 bases between them. CDR3 length: 17 residues. The CDR3 spells CASSQDSRLRLNEKLFF. The DNA of the CDR3 is TGCGCCAGCAGCCAAGATTCGAGACTGAGGCTAAATGAAAAACTGTTTTTT.

The chain joins TRBV9 to TRBJ2-3; D is unresolved. Trimming pared 0 bases from V and 3 bases from J, leaving 8 bases between. The CDR3 totals 14 residues. CDR1 is SGDLS and CDR2 is YYNGEE in the germline V gene. CDR3 nucleotides: TGTGCCAGCAGCGTAGCTAGAGGAACAGATACGCAGTATTTT. It specifies CASSVARGTDTQYF.

This clone was found a few times. The V call is TRBV6-4, the J call TRBJ1-2; tentative D call: TRBD1 (6 bases). V lost 7 bases and J 2 bases, leaving 14 bases between the germline ends. The CDR3 length is 14 residues. Germline V CDR1 and CDR2: MRHNA, SNTAGT. CDR3 sequence: CASNLGGANYGYTF. Written as DNA, the CDR3 is TGTGCCAGCAACCTTGGGGGCGCAAACTATGGCTACACCTTC.

In this sample, this clone turned up a few times. Mismatch with germline at one junction end may stem from a read error. This chain joins TRBV6-5 and TRBJ2-2, with D uncertain. CDR1 and CDR2 from the germline V gene are MNHEY and SVGAGI. There are 13 residues in the CDR3. The CDR3 bases are TGCGTAACGGAAGAAGGAGACACCGGGGAGCTGTTTTTT. It specifies CVTEEGDTGELFF.

The V and J genes are TRBV10-3 and TRBJ2-2; D is ambiguous. From germline, CDR1 is ENHRY and CDR2 SYGVKD. V was clipped by 2 bases and J by 2 bases, with 3 bases between them. The CDR3 is 13 amino acids. The CDR3: CAISEENTGELFF. CDR3 bases: TGTGCCATCAGTGAGGAAAACACCGGGGAGCTGTTTTTT.

The rearrangement links TRBV3-1 (or the pseudogene TRBV3-2) to TRBJ1-3; possibly TRBD1 for D (5 bases). Germline CDR1 and CDR2: LGHDT and YNNKEL (reference sequence). Trimming cost V 5 bases and J 5 bases, with 13 bases left between them. The CDR3 consists of 14 residues. The CDR3 sequence: CASSSGFRRNTIYF. CDR3 nucleotides: TGTGCCAGCAGCTCAGGGTTTCGGAGAAACACCATATATTTT.

This chain uses TRBV30 with TRBJ1-2, with D possibly matching TRBD1 (5 bases). CDR1 is GTSNPN, CDR2 SVGIG, per germline (reference sequence). The V and J ends lost 4 bases and 0 bases respectively, with 12 bases between them. The CDR3 extends over 14 amino acids. The CDR3 region is CAWTRGLANYGYTF. The CDR3 bases are TGTGCCTGGACTAGGGGTTTAGCTAACTATGGCTACACCTTC.

The V gene is TRBV14, the J gene TRBJ2-1, with 8 bases lining up with TRBD2. The CDR3 contains 16 residues. Germline V CDR1 and CDR2: SGHDN, FVKESK. Trimming removed 0 bases from V and 6 bases from J; junction bases left unmatched: 7. In DNA, the CDR3 is TGTGCCAGCAGCCAAGATTGGGGACTAGTATCCAATGAGCAGTTCTTC. Encoded protein: CASSQDWGLVSNEQFF.

This clone showed up just a few times. The chain uses TRBV3-1 (or the pseudogene TRBV3-2) and TRBJ1-1, with D perhaps matching TRBD1 (5 bases). Germline CDR1 and CDR2: LGHDT and YNNKEL (reference sequence). The CDR3 extends over 12 amino acids. V lost 3 bases and J lost 5, with 7 bases in between. The CDR3 region has the DNA TGTGCCAGCAGCCACCGGACAACTGAAGCTTTCTTT. Amino acids: CASSHRTTEAFF.

This clone was observed a single time. The chain has TRBV6-5 and TRBJ1-5; TRBD1 agrees at 7 bases. The CDR3 is 15 amino acids. Trimming removed 6 bases from V and 5 bases from J; junction bases left unmatched: 10. Germline V lookup: CDR1 MNHEY, CDR2 SVGAGI. CDR3 loop: CASRDSARGDQPQHF. In nucleotides, the CDR3 is TGTGCCAGCAGAGACTCCGCCAGGGGGGATCAGCCCCAGCATTTT.

V gene TRBV5-5 combines with J gene TRBJ2-7; D gene uncertain. This CDR3 has 12 residues. In germline, CDR1 is SGHKS, CDR2 YYEKEE (reference sequence). V was clipped by 0 bases and J by 3 bases, with 4 bases between them. Here the CDR3 DNA reads TGTGCCAGCAGCTTGGAGAACTACGAGCAGTACTTC. It encodes CASSLENYEQYF.